This T cell receptor beta chain was captured by sequencing in a study of CD8+CD57+ T cells in acquired aplastic anemia. Study details: When averaged, DNA from sorted CD4+ and CD8+ cells came to 3 to 4 ug. Study findings and constraints: In CD8+ cells, Simpson's diversity showed no significant difference between patients and controls.

CD8+CD57+ cell expansion, shown by flow cytometry, had occurred in the patients selected for sequencing. It was genomic DNA that served as the template for profiling TCR beta VDJ and CDR3. MiXCR was run by TCRdb on the reads, yielding one entry per CDR3 protein. In the table there are about 180,000 distinct CDR3 sequences, around half of which are singletons. This clonotype came up once. What it recognizes is unknown. The length of the CDR3 is 15 residues. V lost 8 bases to trimming and J lost 5 bases, with 18 bases between them. The chain links TRBV12-3 or TRBV12-4 to TRBJ1-4, with D hard to call. The TCR sequence derives from a human donor with aplastic anemia. Input material: sorted CD4+, CD8+, or CD8+CD57+ T cells (not recorded which) from PBMCs. CDR3: CASGPSGFWNEKLFF. The CDR3 nucleotides read TGTGCCAGCGGTCCCTCCGGATTTTGGAATGAAAAACTGTTTTTT.